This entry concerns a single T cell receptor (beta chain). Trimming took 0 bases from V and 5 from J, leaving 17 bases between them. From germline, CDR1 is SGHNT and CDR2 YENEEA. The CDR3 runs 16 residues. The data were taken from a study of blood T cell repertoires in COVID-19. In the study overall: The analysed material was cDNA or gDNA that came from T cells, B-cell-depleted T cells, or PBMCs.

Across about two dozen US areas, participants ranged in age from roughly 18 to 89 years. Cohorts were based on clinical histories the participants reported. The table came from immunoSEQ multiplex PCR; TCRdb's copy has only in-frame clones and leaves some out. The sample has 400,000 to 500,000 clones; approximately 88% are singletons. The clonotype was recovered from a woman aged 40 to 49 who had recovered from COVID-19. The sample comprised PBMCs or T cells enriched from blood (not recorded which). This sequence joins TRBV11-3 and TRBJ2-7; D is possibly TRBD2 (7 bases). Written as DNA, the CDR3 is TGTGCCAGCAGCTTAGACTTCAACGGGGGGCGCAACGAGCAGTACTTC. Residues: CASSLDFNGGRNEQYF.